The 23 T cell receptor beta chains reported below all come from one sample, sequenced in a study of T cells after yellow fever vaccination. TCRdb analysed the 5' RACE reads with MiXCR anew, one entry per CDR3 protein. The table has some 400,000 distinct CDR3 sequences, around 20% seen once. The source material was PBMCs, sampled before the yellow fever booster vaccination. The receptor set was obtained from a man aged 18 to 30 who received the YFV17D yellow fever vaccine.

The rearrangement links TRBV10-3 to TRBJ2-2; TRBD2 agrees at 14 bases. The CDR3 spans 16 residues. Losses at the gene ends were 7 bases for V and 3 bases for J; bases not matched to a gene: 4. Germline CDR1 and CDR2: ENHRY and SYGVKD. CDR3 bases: TGTGCCATCATGAGGGGACTAGCGGGGGACACCGGGGAGCTGTTTTTT. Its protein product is CAIMRGLAGDTGELFF.

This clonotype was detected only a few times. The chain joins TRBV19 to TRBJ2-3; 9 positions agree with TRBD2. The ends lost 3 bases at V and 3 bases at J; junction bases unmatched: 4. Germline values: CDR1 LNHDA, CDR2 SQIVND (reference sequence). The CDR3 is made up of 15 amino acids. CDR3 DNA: TGTGCCAGTAGTATGTTCAGCGGGGGGACAGATACGCAGTATTTT. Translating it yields CASSMFSGGTDTQYF.

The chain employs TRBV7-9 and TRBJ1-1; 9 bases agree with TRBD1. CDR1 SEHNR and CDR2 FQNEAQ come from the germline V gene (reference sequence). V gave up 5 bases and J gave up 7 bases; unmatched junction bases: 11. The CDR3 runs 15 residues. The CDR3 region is CASSPPRDRDLEAFF. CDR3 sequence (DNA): TGTGCCAGCAGCCCGCCCCGGGACAGGGACCTTGAAGCTTTCTTT.

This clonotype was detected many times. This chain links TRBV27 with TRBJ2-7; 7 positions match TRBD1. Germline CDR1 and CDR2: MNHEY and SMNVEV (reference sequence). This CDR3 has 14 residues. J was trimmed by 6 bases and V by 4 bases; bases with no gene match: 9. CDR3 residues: CASSSRTGVGEQYV. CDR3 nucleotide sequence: TGTGCCAGCAGTTCGAGAACAGGGGTGGGCGAGCAGTACGTC.

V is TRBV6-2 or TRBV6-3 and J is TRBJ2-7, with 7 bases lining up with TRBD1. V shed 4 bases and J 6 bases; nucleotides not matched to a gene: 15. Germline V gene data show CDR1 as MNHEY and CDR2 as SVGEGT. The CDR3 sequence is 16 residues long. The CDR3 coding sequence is TGTGCCAGCAGTTTTCCCACCAGACAGGGCGGCATCGAGCAGTACTTC. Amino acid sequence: CASSFPTRQGGIEQYF.

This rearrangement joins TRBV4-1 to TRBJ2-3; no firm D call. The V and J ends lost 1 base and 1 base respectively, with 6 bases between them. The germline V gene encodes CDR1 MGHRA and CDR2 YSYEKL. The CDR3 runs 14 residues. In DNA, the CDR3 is TGCGCCAGCAGCCAAGCTTCGGGCACAGATACGCAGTATTTT. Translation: CASSQASGTDTQYF.

CDR3 residues: CASSYSSGQGYGNTIYF. In DNA form, the CDR3 reads TGTGCCAGCAGTTACTCGTCTGGACAGGGTTATGGAAACACCATATATTTT. V is TRBV6-5 and J is TRBJ1-3; 8 bases are a match to TRBD1. V was pared by 0 bases and J by 3 bases, with 7 bases of the junction left unmatched. The CDR3 runs to 17 residues. Germline V gives CDR1 MNHEY, CDR2 SVGAGI.

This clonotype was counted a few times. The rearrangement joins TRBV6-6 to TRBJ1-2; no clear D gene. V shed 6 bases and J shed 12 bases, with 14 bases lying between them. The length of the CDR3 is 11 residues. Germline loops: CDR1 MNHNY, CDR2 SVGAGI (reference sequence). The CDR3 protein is CASSSEARHTF. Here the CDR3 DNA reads TGTGCCAGCAGCTCCGAGGCCCGTCACACCTTC.

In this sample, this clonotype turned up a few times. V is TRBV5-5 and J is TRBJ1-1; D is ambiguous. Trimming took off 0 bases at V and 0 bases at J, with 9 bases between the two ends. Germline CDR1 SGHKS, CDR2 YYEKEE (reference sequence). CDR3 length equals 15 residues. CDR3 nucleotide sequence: TGTGCCAGCAGCTTGGAGGTGTTCATGAACACTGAAGCTTTCTTT. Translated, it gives CASSLEVFMNTEAFF.

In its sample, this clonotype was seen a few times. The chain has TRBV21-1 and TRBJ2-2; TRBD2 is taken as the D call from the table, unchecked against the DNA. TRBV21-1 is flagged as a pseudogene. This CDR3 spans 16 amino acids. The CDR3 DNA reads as TGTGCCAGCAGCATTATAGCGGGGGTAAACACCGGGGAGCTGTTTTTT. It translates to CASSIIAGVNTGELFF.

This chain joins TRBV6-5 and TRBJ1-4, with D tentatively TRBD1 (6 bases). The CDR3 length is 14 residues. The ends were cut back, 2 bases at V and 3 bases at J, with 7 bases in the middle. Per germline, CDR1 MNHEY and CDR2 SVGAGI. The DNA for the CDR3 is TGTGCCAGCAGTTACAGGGGGTCTAATGAAAAACTGTTTTTT. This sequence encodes CASSYRGSNEKLFF.

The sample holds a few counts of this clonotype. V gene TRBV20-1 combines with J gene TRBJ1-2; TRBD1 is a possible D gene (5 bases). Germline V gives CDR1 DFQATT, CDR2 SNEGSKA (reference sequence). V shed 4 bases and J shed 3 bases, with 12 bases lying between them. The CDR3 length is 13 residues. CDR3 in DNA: TGCAGTGCTACCGGGGGGGTTGACTATGGCTACACCTTC. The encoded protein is CSATGGVDYGYTF.

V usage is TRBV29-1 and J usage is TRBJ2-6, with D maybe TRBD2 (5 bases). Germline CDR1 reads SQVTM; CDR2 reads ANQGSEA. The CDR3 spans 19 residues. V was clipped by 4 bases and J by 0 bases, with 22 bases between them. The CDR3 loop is CSVGNSRLDYSSGANVLTF. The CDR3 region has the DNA TGCAGCGTTGGGAATTCCCGATTAGACTATTCCTCTGGGGCCAACGTCCTGACTTTC.

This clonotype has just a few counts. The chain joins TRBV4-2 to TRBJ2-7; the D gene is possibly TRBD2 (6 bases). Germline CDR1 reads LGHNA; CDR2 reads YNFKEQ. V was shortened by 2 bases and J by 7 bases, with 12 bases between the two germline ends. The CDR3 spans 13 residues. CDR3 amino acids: CASSQSSGREQYF. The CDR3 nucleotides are TGTGCCAGCAGCCAATCCTCAGGGAGGGAGCAGTACTTC.

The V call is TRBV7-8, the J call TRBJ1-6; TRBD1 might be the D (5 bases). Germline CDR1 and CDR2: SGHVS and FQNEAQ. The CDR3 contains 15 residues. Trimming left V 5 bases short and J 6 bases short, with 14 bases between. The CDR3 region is CASSTGTEVNSPLHF. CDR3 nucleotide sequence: TGTGCCAGCAGCACCGGGACGGAGGTTAATTCACCCCTCCACTTT.

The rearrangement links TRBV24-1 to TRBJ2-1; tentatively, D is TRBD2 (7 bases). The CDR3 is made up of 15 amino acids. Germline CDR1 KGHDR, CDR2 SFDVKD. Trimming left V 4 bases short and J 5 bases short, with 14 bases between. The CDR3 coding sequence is TGTGCCACCAGTGAGATAGGGGGGGGTGACAATGAGCAGTTCTTC. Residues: CATSEIGGGDNEQFF.

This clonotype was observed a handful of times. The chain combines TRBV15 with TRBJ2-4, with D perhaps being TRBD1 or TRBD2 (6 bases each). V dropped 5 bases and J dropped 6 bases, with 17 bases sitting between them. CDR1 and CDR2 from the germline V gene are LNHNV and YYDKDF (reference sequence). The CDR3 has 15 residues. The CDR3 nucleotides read TGTGCCACCAGCGACAGGTCTCAAGCGGGAAACATTCAGTACTTC. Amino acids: CATSDRSQAGNIQYF.

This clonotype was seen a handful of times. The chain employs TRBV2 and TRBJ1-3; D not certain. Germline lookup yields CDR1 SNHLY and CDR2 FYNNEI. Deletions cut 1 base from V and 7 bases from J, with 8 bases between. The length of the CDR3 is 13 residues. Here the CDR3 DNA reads TGTGCCAGCAGTGAAGGGCTGTGGAACACCATATATTTT. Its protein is CASSEGLWNTIYF.

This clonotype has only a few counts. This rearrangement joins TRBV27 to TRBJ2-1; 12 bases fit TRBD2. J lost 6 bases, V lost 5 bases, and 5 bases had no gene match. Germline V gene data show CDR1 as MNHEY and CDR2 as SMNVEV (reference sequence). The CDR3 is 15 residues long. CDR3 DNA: TGTGCCAGCAGTCCCGCTAGCGGGGGGGCCAATGAGCAGTTCTTC. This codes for CASSPASGGANEQFF.

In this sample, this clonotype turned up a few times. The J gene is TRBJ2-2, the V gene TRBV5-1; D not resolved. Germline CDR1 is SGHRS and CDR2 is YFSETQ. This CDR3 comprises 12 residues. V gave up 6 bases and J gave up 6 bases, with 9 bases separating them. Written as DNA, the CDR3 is TGCGCCAGCACCACGTACCCCGGGGAGCTGTTTTTT. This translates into CASTTYPGELFF.

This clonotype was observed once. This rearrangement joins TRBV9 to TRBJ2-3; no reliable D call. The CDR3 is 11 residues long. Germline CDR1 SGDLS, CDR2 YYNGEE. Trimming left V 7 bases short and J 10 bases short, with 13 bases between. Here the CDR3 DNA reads TGTGCCAGCTCCTCCGGCCACTCGCAGTATTTT. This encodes CASSSGHSQYF.

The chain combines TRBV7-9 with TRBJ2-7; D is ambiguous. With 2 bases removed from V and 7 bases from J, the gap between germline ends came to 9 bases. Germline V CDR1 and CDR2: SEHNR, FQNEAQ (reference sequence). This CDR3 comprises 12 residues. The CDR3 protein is CASSLSGEEQYF. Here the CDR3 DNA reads TGTGCCAGCAGCTTAAGTGGTGAGGAGCAGTACTTC.

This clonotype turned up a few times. CDR3 loop: CASMGQDNSPLHF. The DNA for the CDR3 is TGCGCCAGCATGGGACAGGACAATTCACCCCTCCACTTT. V and J are TRBV5-1 and TRBJ1-6, with 8 nucleotides matching TRBD1. CDR3 size: 13 residues. Looked up from germline, CDR1 is SGHRS and CDR2 is YFSETQ. After removal of 6 bases from V and 7 bases from J, the junction contained 3 bases not matched to a gene.